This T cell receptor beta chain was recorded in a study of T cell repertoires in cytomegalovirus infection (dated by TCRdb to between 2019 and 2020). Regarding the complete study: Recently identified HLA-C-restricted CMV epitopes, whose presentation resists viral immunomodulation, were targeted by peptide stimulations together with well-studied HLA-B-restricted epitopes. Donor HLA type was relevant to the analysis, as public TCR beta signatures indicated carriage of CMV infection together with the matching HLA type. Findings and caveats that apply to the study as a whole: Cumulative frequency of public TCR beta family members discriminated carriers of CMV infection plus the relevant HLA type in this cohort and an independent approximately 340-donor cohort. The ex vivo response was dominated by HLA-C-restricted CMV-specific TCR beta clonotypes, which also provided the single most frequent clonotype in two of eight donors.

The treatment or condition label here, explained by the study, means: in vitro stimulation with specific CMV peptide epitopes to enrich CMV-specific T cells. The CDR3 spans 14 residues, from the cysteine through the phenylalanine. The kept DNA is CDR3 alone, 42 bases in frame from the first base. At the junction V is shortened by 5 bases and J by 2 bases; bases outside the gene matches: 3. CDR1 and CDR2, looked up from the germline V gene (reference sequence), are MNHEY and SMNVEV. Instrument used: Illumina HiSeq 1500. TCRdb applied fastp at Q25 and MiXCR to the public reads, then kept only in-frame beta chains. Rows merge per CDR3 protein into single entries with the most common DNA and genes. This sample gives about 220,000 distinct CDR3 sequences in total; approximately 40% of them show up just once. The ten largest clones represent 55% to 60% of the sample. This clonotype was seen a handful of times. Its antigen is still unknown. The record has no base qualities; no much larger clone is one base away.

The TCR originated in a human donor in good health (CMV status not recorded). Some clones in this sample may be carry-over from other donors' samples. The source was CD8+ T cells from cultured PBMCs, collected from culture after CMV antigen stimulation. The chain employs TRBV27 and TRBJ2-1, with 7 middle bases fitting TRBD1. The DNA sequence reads TGTGCCAGCAGTCGACAGGGCCCCTACAATGAGCAGTTCTTC. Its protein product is CASSRQGPYNEQFF.